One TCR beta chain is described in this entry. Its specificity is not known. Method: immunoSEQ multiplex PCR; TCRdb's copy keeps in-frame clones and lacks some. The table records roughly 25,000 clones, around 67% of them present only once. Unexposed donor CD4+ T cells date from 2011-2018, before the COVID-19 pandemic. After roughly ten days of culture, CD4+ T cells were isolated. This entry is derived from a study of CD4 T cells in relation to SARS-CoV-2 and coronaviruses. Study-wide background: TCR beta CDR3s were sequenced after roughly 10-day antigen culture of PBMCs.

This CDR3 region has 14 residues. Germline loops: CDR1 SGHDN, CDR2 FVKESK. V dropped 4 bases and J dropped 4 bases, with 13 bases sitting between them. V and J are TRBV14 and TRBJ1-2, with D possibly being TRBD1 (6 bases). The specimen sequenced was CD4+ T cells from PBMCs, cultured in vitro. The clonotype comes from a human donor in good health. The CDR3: CASSPYRVGYGYTF. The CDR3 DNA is TGTGCCAGCAGCCCATACAGGGTAGGCTATGGCTACACCTTC.